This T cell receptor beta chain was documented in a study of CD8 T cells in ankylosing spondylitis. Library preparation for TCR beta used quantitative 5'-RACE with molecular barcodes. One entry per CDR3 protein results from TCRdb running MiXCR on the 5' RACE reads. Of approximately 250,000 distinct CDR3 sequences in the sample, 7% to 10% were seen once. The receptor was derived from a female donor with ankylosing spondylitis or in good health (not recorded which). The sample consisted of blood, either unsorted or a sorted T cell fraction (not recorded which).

Here the CDR3 reads CASSLGYRGLSTPLHF. CDR3 DNA sequence: TGTGCCAGCAGCTTAGGGTACAGGGGGCTATCGACACCCCTCCACTTT. V usage is TRBV7-9 and J usage is TRBJ1-6, with TRBD1 identical over 9 bases. This CDR3 is built from 16 residues. CDR1 SEHNR and CDR2 FQNEAQ come from the germline V gene (reference sequence). The J segment lost 11 bases and the V segment lost 1 base, leaving 9 bases of the junction unmatched.